The clone carrying this TCR beta chain showed up many times. The antigen remains undetermined. Regarding time point: newly diagnosed GD, antithyroid drugs for less than 3 months. Researchers made the TCR library from RNA that was extracted from PBMCs. This sample was taken from a study of regulatory T cells in long-lasting Graves disease. Study-level findings and limits: Thyroid tissue went unstudied; only peripheral blood was examined.

The CDR3 extends over 15 amino acids. Trimming cost V 3 bases and J 2 bases; bases outside gene matches: 4. Arm-PCR of CDR3 regions and iRepertoire HTBI primers were the basis on which TCR beta libraries were built. TCRdb re-called the multiplex PCR reads through MiXCR, storing one row per CDR3 protein. The top ten clones hold almost 9% of a sample with 550,000 or so distinct CDR3 sequences, about 12% of them seen once. These same records also appear under a second study, on T cells in Graves' hyperthyroidism and ophthalmopathy. This second report adds: A model using 13 V-J features told ophthalmopathy apart from stable hyperthyroidism.

The chain joins TRBV12-3 or TRBV12-4 to TRBJ2-3; the match to TRBD2 covers 8 bases. The source material was peripheral blood mononuclear cells (PBMCs), sampled at new diagnosis, from a patient treated with antithyroid drugs. The TCR sequence derives from a woman under 40 with Graves disease. CDR3 sequence (DNA): TGTGCCAGCAGTTTCAACGGACTAGCCACAGATACGCAGTATTTT. This translates into CASSFNGLATDTQYF.